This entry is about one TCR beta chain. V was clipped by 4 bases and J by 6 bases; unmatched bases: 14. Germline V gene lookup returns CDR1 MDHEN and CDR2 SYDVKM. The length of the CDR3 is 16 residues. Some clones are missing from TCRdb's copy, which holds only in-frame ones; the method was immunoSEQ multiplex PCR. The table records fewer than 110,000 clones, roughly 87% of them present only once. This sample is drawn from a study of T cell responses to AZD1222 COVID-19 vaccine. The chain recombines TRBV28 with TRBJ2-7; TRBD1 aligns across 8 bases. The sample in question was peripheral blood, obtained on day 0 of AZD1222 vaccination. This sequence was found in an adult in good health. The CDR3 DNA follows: TGTGCCAGCAGTTCAGGGGGCTGGGGACTCCTAAGCGAGCAGTACTTC. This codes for CASSSGGWGLLSEQYF.